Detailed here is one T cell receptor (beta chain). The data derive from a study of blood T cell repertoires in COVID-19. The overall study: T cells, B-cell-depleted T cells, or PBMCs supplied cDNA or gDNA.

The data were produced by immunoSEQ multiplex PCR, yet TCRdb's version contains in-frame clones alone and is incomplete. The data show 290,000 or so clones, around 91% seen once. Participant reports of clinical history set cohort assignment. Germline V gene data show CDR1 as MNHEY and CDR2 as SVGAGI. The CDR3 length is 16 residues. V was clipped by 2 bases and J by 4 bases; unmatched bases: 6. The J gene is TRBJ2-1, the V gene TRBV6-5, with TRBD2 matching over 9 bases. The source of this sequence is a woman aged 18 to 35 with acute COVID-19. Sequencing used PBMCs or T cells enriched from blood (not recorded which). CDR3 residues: CASSYGRLAEYNEQFF. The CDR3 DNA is TGTGCCAGCAGTTACGGCCGACTAGCGGAGTACAATGAGCAGTTCTTC.